These 20 T cell receptor beta chains share one sample of origin, sequenced in a study of shared clonotypes between healthy human individuals. Produced via immunoSEQ multiplex PCR; TCRdb's table is partial and in-frame only. The sample records approximately 2.4 million clones, nearly 97% being singletons. The sample comprised naive CD4+ T cells sorted from blood. Stated subset: CD45RA+ positively selected. The receptor set was obtained from a man between 18 and 29 years old in good health.

This chain connects TRBV11-3 to TRBJ2-3; D is undetermined. Deletions cut 5 bases from V and 5 bases from J, with 5 bases between. Germline CDR1 reads SGHNT; CDR2 reads YENEEA. The CDR3 consists of 11 residues. The CDR3 loop is CASSPEDTQYF. CDR3 in DNA: TGTGCCAGCAGCCCAGAAGATACGCAGTATTTT.

This chain joins TRBV6-5 and TRBJ1-2, with 9 bases matching TRBD1. Germline V gene data show CDR1 as MNHEY and CDR2 as SVGAGI. The CDR3 runs 13 residues. V was pared by 8 bases and J by 5 bases, with 6 bases of the junction left unmatched. The CDR3: CASGGQGIYGYTF. CDR3 nucleotides: TGTGCCAGCGGCGGACAGGGGATTTATGGCTACACCTTC.

CDR3 loop: CASSVQGAWQETQYF. The CDR3 DNA follows: TGTGCCAGCAGCGTCCAGGGGGCTTGGCAAGAGACCCAGTACTTC. The V and J genes are TRBV7-3 and TRBJ2-5; 8 bases are shared with TRBD1. With 5 bases clipped from V and 2 bases from J, the junction kept 7 bases outside the gene matches. Germline V gene sequence: CDR1 SGHTA, CDR2 FQGTGA. CDR3 length: 15 amino acids.

The chain combines TRBV5-1 with TRBJ2-7, with TRBD2 identical over 7 bases. Looked up from germline, CDR1 is SGHRS and CDR2 is YFSETQ. There are 15 residues in the CDR3. Trimming at V came to 4 bases and at J to 1 base, leaving 8 bases not matched to a gene. CDR3 residues: CASSGGDGISYEQYF. CDR3 sequence (DNA): TGCGCCAGCAGCGGGGGGGACGGAATATCCTACGAGCAGTACTTC.

The gene calls are TRBV5-4 and TRBJ2-1; 9 bases line up with TRBD1. Trimming at V came to 4 bases and at J to 4 bases, leaving 3 bases not matched to a gene. Per germline, CDR1 SGHNT and CDR2 YYREEE (reference sequence). The CDR3 contains 14 residues. The CDR3 loop is CASSRDRVYNEQFF. CDR3 sequence (DNA): TGTGCCAGCAGCCGGGACAGGGTTTACAATGAGCAGTTCTTC.

The V call is TRBV7-9, the J call TRBJ1-3; 9 bases agree with TRBD1. CDR3 length: 12 amino acids. V shed 3 bases, J shed 16 bases, and the junction held 7 bases outside the gene matches. The germline V gene encodes CDR1 SEHNR and CDR2 FQNEAQ (reference sequence). The CDR3 DNA sequence: TGTGCCAGCAGCTTGGGGACAGGGTTTTTGTATTTT. Translation: CASSLGTGFLYF.

This clone was seen a single time. Other DNA sequences within the sample encode an identical CDR3. The chain combines TRBV2 with TRBJ2-1; 11 bases line up with TRBD2. The CDR3 has 14 residues. J was trimmed by 3 bases and V by 6 bases; bases with no gene match: 1. Germline V gene data show CDR1 as SNHLY and CDR2 as FYNNEI. The chain's CDR3 is CASRGTSGYNEQFF. DNA of the CDR3: TGTGCCAGCAGGGGGACTAGCGGCTACAATGAGCAGTTCTTC.

Turning to this clone: Other DNA sequences within the sample encode an identical CDR3. The chain has TRBV11-3 and TRBJ2-7; D unresolved. Germline-derived CDR1 and CDR2 are SGHNT and YENEEA. Trimming stripped 3 bases from V and 6 bases from J, with 12 bases between. The length of the CDR3 is 13 residues. The CDR3 DNA reads as TGTGCCAGCAGCTTGACGGGTATTAGCGAGCAGTACTTC. Its translation is CASSLTGISEQYF.

The V and J genes are TRBV20-1 and TRBJ2-7, with unresolved D. The CDR3 sequence is 10 residues long. Trimming removed 5 bases from V and 5 bases from J, with 7 bases in between. The germline CDR1 and CDR2 sequences are DFQATT and SNEGSKA (reference sequence). CDR3 protein: CSAGWDEQYF. The CDR3 DNA follows: TGCAGTGCTGGCTGGGACGAGCAGTACTTC.

The J gene is TRBJ2-3, the V gene TRBV4-2; TRBD1 agrees at 9 bases. This CDR3 spans 15 amino acids. CDR1 is LGHNA and CDR2 is YNFKEQ in the germline V gene. The ends lost 4 bases at V and 2 bases at J; junction bases unmatched: 4. The CDR3 nucleotides read TGTGCCAGCAGCCCGAGGGACAGGGTCACAGATACGCAGTATTTT. Protein sequence: CASSPRDRVTDTQYF.

The genes are TRBV18 and TRBJ2-7, with D maybe TRBD1 (5 bases). V was pared by 0 bases and J by 5 bases, with 20 bases between. There are 17 residues in the CDR3. Germline values: CDR1 KGHSH, CDR2 LQKENI. DNA of the CDR3: TGTGCCAGCTCACCACCCGTCCTGGCAGGGAAAGCTCACGAGCAGTACTTC. Translation: CASSPPVLAGKAHEQYF.

V gene TRBV6-5 combines with J gene TRBJ1-2, with unresolved D. Trimming removed 4 bases from V and 1 base from J, with 7 bases in between. From germline, CDR1 is MNHEY and CDR2 SVGAGI. The CDR3 has 13 residues. The CDR3 spells CASSSSNNYGYTF. CDR3 DNA sequence: TGTGCCAGCAGTTCCTCAAATAACTATGGCTACACCTTC.

V and J are TRBV2 and TRBJ2-7; 7 bases are shared with TRBD1. Unmatched junction bases numbered 6, after V lost 4 bases and J lost 6 bases. Per germline, CDR1 SNHLY and CDR2 FYNNEI. This CDR3 spans 13 amino acids. CDR3 protein: CASSGQGRGEQYF. CDR3 DNA: TGTGCCAGCAGTGGACAGGGACGGGGCGAGCAGTACTTC.

This clone has a single count. The chain is built from TRBV6-1 and TRBJ1-2; D unclear. Trimming pared 3 bases from V and 3 bases from J, leaving 14 bases between. The germline CDR1 and CDR2 sequences are MNHNS and SASEGT. The length of the CDR3 is 15 residues. The CDR3 sequence: CASSDPQVGDYGYTF. CDR3 nucleotides: TGTGCCAGCAGTGACCCTCAAGTAGGAGACTATGGCTACACCTTC.

The CDR3 DNA follows: TGTGCCAGCAGTGAAGCGTGGGGTGAAACCGGAAGAAACACCATATATTTT. Residues: CASSEAWGETGRNTIYF. This sequence joins TRBV6-1 and TRBJ1-3; unclear D gene. The CDR3 is 17 amino acids. The ends were cut back, 0 bases at V and 5 bases at J, with 17 bases in the middle. In germline, CDR1 is MNHNS, CDR2 SASEGT.

The genes are TRBV2 and TRBJ2-5; D remains unclear. Deletions cut 7 bases from V and 1 base from J, with 10 bases between. The CDR3 is made up of 13 amino acids. Germline CDR1 reads SNHLY; CDR2 reads FYNNEI. The DNA of the CDR3 is TGTGCCAGCACCGTGGGCCTCCAAGAGACCCAGTACTTC. Translating it yields CASTVGLQETQYF.

The V gene is TRBV9, the J gene TRBJ2-2; a possible D gene is TRBD1 (5 bases). V was trimmed by 4 bases and J by 4 bases, leaving 14 bases between them. The CDR3 length is 15 residues. Germline CDR1 and CDR2: SGDLS and YYNGEE. CDR3 sequence (DNA): TGTGCCAGCAGCTCTAGGGGTTTGCGCACCGGGGAGCTGTTTTTT. Residues: CASSSRGLRTGELFF.

This chain uses TRBV5-1 with TRBJ2-2; the D call may be TRBD1 or TRBD2 (5 bases each). This CDR3 region has 16 residues. Between the trimmed V and J ends, which lost 1 base and 0 bases, there was a span of 10 bases. Germline assignment: CDR1 SGHRS and CDR2 YFSETQ. The CDR3 loop is CASSLWGRANTGELFF. Here the CDR3 DNA reads TGCGCCAGCAGCTTGTGGGGACGGGCGAACACCGGGGAGCTGTTTTTT.

This chain uses TRBV27 with TRBJ2-7, with a weak D call TRBD2 (5 bases). This CDR3 has 16 amino acids. CDR1 MNHEY and CDR2 SMNVEV come from the germline V gene (reference sequence). The V end lost 3 bases, the J end lost 4 bases, and 19 bases lay between the germline ends. The CDR3 region has the DNA TGTGCCAGCAGTTTTAGGACGGGATTTTCGACATACGAGCAGTACTTC. Protein product: CASSFRTGFSTYEQYF.

The chain has TRBV11-2 and TRBJ2-5; D may be TRBD2 (5 bases). The germline CDR1 and CDR2 sequences are SGHAT and FQNNGV. The CDR3 spans 14 residues. V shed 3 bases and J shed 5 bases, with 13 bases lying between them. CDR3 sequence reads: CASSFGRRMETQYF. For the CDR3, the DNA is TGTGCCAGCAGCTTCGGTCGGAGGATGGAGACCCAGTACTTC.